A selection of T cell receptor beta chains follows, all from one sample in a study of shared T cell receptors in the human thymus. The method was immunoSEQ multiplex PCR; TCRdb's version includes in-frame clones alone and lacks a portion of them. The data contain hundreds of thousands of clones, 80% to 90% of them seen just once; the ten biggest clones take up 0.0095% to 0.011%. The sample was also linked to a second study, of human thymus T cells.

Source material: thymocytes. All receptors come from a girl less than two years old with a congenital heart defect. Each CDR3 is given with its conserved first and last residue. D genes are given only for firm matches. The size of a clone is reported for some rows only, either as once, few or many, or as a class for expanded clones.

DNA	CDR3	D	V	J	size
TGTGCCAGCAGCTTAGTATCCCGGCAGCGGGGGGATACGCAGTATTTT	CASSLVSRQRGDTQYF	TRBD2	TRBV11-2	TRBJ2-3	NA
TGTGCCAGCAGCTGGGGGACAGGGGACAGCTCCTACAATGAGCAGTTCTTC	CASSWGTGDSSYNEQFF	TRBD1	TRBV5-8	TRBJ2-1	NA
TGTGCCAGCAGCCCTCGGCGAAGGGGGGAAAAACTGTTTTTT	CASSPRRRGEKLFF	NA	TRBV5-8	TRBJ1-4	NA
TGTGCCAGCAGTGGGCGGGCAGGGGGTTTCCCCTTATATTTT	CASSGRAGGFPLYF	TRBD1	TRBV25-1	TRBJ1-3	NA
TGCGCCAGCAGCTTGTTAACAGGGGCTTTGGTGAACACTGAAGCTTTCTTT	CASSLLTGALVNTEAFF	TRBD1	TRBV5-1	TRBJ1-1	NA
TGTGCCAGCAGAGACAGGGAGGTCGGGGAGCTGTTTTTT	CASRDREVGELFF	NA	TRBV6-5	TRBJ2-2	NA
TGTGCCAGCAGGGCGGAGGGACAGGAGAGCAATCAGCCCCAGCATTTT	CASRAEGQESNQPQHF	TRBD1	TRBV2	TRBJ1-5	NA
TGTGCCAGCAGTTGGTGGCGGGGGGGTCACAACCGCGAACCCTTCTTCCATCCTACCGGGGAGCTGTTTTTT	CASSWWRGGHNREPFFHPTGELFF	TRBD2	TRBV27	TRBJ2-2	NA
TGTGCCAGCACCCCCAATGGAGGTGCTTACAATGAGCAGTTCTTC	CASTPNGGAYNEQFF	NA	TRBV6-1	TRBJ2-1	NA
TGTGCCAGCAGCTTAGACAGGGAAAACACTGAAGCTTTCTTT	CASSLDRENTEAFF	TRBD1	TRBV7-3	TRBJ1-1	NA
TGTGCCAGCAGCTTGCAGGCTAGCGGACCCGTATCGGATGAGCAGTTCTTC	CASSLQASGPVSDEQFF	TRBD2	TRBV5-6	TRBJ2-1	NA
TGTGCCAGCAGTTCCGGTCGCGCCTATGGCTACACCTTC	CASSSGRAYGYTF	NA	TRBV27	TRBJ1-2	NA
TGTGCCAGCAGTGAAAAGAGCCTCTACGAGCAGTACTTC	CASSEKSLYEQYF	NA	TRBV2	TRBJ2-7	NA
TGCGCCAGCAGCTTGGTAAACGGTCAATACGACACTGAAGCTTTCTTT	CASSLVNGQYDTEAFF	NA	TRBV5-1	TRBJ1-1	NA
TGTGCTAGTGGTTTGCCCAAAAGGGCGGGGGCTGGAAACACCATATATTTT	CASGLPKRAGAGNTIYF	NA	TRBV12-5	TRBJ1-3	NA
TGCGCCAGCAGCCAGGGCGGGGGGGCGTTCAATGAGCAGTTCTTC	CASSQGGGAFNEQFF	TRBD2	TRBV4-3	TRBJ2-1	NA
TGTGCCACCAGCTCAGACGGACAGGGGGGTAATCAGCCCCAGCATTTT	CATSSDGQGGNQPQHF	TRBD1	TRBV15	TRBJ1-5	NA
TGTGCCAGCAGCTTCAAGCAATCGCGAAACCTCGCTTTCTTT	CASSFKQSRNLAFF	NA	TRBV5-4	TRBJ1-1	once
TGTGCCAGCAGCCTCCCGGGGGGACACCGGGGCACTGAAGCTTTCTTT	CASSLPGGHRGTEAFF	NA	TRBV11-2	TRBJ1-1	NA
TGTGCCAGCAGTGGTCGGGGGGGTCTCGAACTTTATCAGCCCCAGCATTTT	CASSGRGGLELYQPQHF	NA	TRBV2	TRBJ1-5	NA
TGTGCCAGCACCCCCCACAGGCCCAATTCACCCCTCCACTTT	CASTPHRPNSPLHF	NA	TRBV6-1	TRBJ1-6	few
TGTGCCAGCAGCTTCTTAAATCCACAGGGGGCGCATTGGGTAGCCTATGGCTACACCTTC	CASSFLNPQGAHWVAYGYTF	TRBD1	TRBV5-5	TRBJ1-2	NA
TGTGCCAGCAGCTTGGCCCCCCAGCCGTGTGTACAGGAGCATGGCTACACCTTC	CASSLAPQPCVQEHGYTF	NA	TRBV5-6	TRBJ1-2	NA
TGTGCCAGCAGCTTAGGGATACAGAAACACTTATCTAACTATGGCTACACCTTC	CASSLGIQKHLSNYGYTF	NA	TRBV13	TRBJ1-2	once
TGTGCCAGCACCGGACAGGAGACACCTGACGTCCACTCTGGAAACACCATATATTTT	CASTGQETPDVHSGNTIYF	TRBD1	TRBV28	TRBJ1-3	NA
TGTGCCAGCAGGCAACGGACTAGCGGGGGAGTGTCCCCTTCGTGCGAGACCCAGTACTTC	CASRQRTSGGVSPSCETQYF	TRBD2	TRBV28	TRBJ2-5	NA
TGTGCCAGCAGGGACAGCTACACCTTC	CASRDSYTF	NA	TRBV2	TRBJ1-2	once
TGTGCCAGCAGTCTCTACGGTACACAGGGAGCTGGGGCCAACGTCCTGACTTTC	CASSLYGTQGAGANVLTF	NA	TRBV6-9	TRBJ2-6	NA
TGCGCCAGCAGCACCGGGACAGGGGACTTGCCAGATACGCAGTATTTT	CASSTGTGDLPDTQYF	TRBD1	TRBV5-1	TRBJ2-3	NA